What follows are 21 T cell receptor beta chains derived from one specimen sequenced in a study of blood T cell repertoires in COVID-19. Method: immunoSEQ multiplex PCR; TCRdb's copy keeps in-frame clones and lacks some. The top ten clones hold around 1% of a sample with approximately 350,000 clones, 85% to 90% of them seen once. Material for sequencing was PBMCs or T cells enriched from blood (not recorded which). Receptors were obtained from a man aged 18 to 35 who had recovered from COVID-19.

V is TRBV18 and J is TRBJ1-1; no firm D call. The CDR3 covers 13 residues. Per germline, CDR1 KGHSH and CDR2 LQKENI. The V end was cut by 3 bases, the J end by 5 bases, with 10 bases between. This CDR3 reads CASSPGAGTEAFF. Here the CDR3 DNA reads TGTGCCAGCTCACCGGGCGCCGGAACTGAAGCTTTCTTT.

The chain joins TRBV4-3 to TRBJ2-3; TRBD2 matches 7 bases. The CDR3 consists of 16 residues. V was pared by 3 bases and J by 2 bases, with 8 bases of the junction left unmatched. The V gene's germline CDR1 is LGHNA and CDR2 YSLEER. The CDR3 loop is CASSQDGGTSTDTQYF. The DNA for the CDR3 is TGCGCCAGCAGCCAGGACGGGGGGACTTCCACAGATACGCAGTATTTT.

V gene TRBV5-4 combines with J gene TRBJ2-2, with 10 bases aligning to TRBD2. This CDR3 region has 16 residues. CDR1 and CDR2 from the germline V gene are SGHNT and YYREEE (reference sequence). V shed 4 bases and J 6 bases; nucleotides not matched to a gene: 9. The CDR3 region is CASSRGSSGGAGELFF. DNA for the CDR3: TGTGCCAGCAGCCGAGGCTCTAGCGGGGGAGCCGGGGAGCTGTTTTTT.

The V gene is TRBV7-2, the J gene TRBJ2-2; 11 bases agree with TRBD2. V dropped 4 bases and J dropped 2; count of bases not matched to a gene: 12. CDR1 is SGHTA and CDR2 is FQGNSA in the germline V gene. The CDR3 is 19 amino acids. The CDR3 nucleotides are TGTGCCAGCAGCTCCCGGACTAGCGGGCGCGGGCTTAACACCGGGGAGCTGTTTTTT. This sequence encodes CASSSRTSGRGLNTGELFF.

The chain employs TRBV9 and TRBJ1-6; D is uncertain. Between the trimmed V and J ends, which lost 3 bases and 5 bases, there was a span of 12 bases. Germline CDR1 reads SGDLS; CDR2 reads YYNGEE. The CDR3 contains 15 residues. The CDR3 DNA sequence: TGTGCCAGCAGCGCCCGACTAATGGATAATTCACCCCTCCACTTT. This encodes CASSARLMDNSPLHF.

The V gene is TRBV10-3, the J gene TRBJ2-3; 8 positions agree with TRBD2. Germline lookup yields CDR1 ENHRY and CDR2 SYGVKD. V shed 7 bases, J shed 0 bases, and the junction held 6 bases outside the gene matches. CDR3 size: 15 residues. The CDR3 region has the DNA TGTGCCATCAATTGGGCTAGCGGGAGCACAGATACGCAGTATTTT. Translation gives CAINWASGSTDTQYF.

V gene TRBV2 combines with J gene TRBJ2-2; maybe TRBD1 (6 bases). The V end lost 2 bases, the J end lost 4 bases, and 14 bases lay between the germline ends. The CDR3 extends over 16 amino acids. CDR1 is SNHLY, CDR2 FYNNEI, per germline. The CDR3 nucleotides are TGTGCCAGCAGTGAACTTGGGGGCCGCGGCACCGGGGAGCTGTTTTTT. Amino acid sequence: CASSELGGRGTGELFF.

The rearrangement joins TRBV18 to TRBJ1-5; the D is unclear. Germline values: CDR1 KGHSH, CDR2 LQKENI. This CDR3 spans 14 amino acids. Trimming cost V 1 base and J 4 bases, with 8 bases left between them. CDR3 sequence: CASSPQDYNQPQHF. The CDR3 bases are TGTGCCAGCTCACCACAGGACTATAATCAGCCCCAGCATTTT.

This clone showed up just a few times. The chain joins TRBV24-1 to TRBJ2-6, with a weak D call TRBD1 (5 bases). The germline V gene has CDR1 KGHDR and CDR2 SFDVKD. The ends were cut back, 9 bases at V and 2 bases at J, with 7 bases in the middle. The CDR3 covers 13 residues. In DNA form, the CDR3 reads TGTGCCACCCTAGGGGCTGGGGCCAACGTCCTGACTTTC. It codes for CATLGAGANVLTF.

As DNA, the CDR3 is TGTGCCAGCAGCCCAAGGACAGGGAACTATGGCTACACCTTC. Encoded protein: CASSPRTGNYGYTF. The chain uses TRBV9 and TRBJ1-2, with TRBD1 matching over 8 bases. This CDR3 region has 14 residues. Trimming cost V 4 bases and J 2 bases; bases outside gene matches: 4. CDR1 SGDLS and CDR2 YYNGEE come from the germline V gene.

For the CDR3, the DNA is TGTGCCAGCAGCTTAAGGACTAGCGGGGGGAAGGAGGCAGATACGCAGTATTTT. This sequence encodes CASSLRTSGGKEADTQYF. This sequence joins TRBV7-6 and TRBJ2-3; 14 nucleotides line up with TRBD2. Germline trimming cut 2 bases from V and 4 bases from J; bases unmatched to any gene: 8. The CDR3 is 18 amino acids. Germline CDR1 reads SGHVS; CDR2 reads FNYEAQ.

The chain joins TRBV5-4 to TRBJ1-6; perhaps TRBD1 as D (5 bases). This CDR3 comprises 15 residues. V shed 0 bases and J shed 8 bases, with 12 bases lying between them. The germline CDR1 and CDR2 sequences are SGHNT and YYREEE (reference sequence). CDR3 nucleotides: TGTGCCAGCAGCTTGGGCGGAGGGGCGGATTCACCCCTCCACTTT. It specifies CASSLGGGADSPLHF.

The chain employs TRBV29-1 and TRBJ2-1, with a tentative D call TRBD2 (6 bases). V gave up 7 bases and J gave up 3 bases, with 10 bases separating them. Germline V gives CDR1 SQVTM, CDR2 ANQGSEA. There are 12 residues in the CDR3. The DNA for the CDR3 is TGCAGCGCGATGACTAGCTACAATGAGCAGTTCTTC. Translation gives CSAMTSYNEQFF.

V gene TRBV7-9 combines with J gene TRBJ1-4; D is unresolved. Germline V CDR1 and CDR2: SEHNR, FQNEAQ (reference sequence). V gave up 1 base and J gave up 10 bases, with 16 bases separating them. This CDR3 is built from 15 residues. The CDR3 loop reads CASSLGRDYGGKLFF. In DNA form, the CDR3 reads TGTGCCAGCAGCTTAGGGAGGGATTATGGTGGAAAACTGTTTTTT. Full variable domain (rest looked up from reference TRBV7-9 and TRBJ1-4): DTGVSQNPRHKITKRGQNVTFRCDPISEHNRLYWYRQTLGQGPEFLTYFQNEAQLEKSRLLSDRFSAERPKGSFSTLEIQRTEQGDSAMYLCASSLGRDYGGKLFFGSGTQLSVL.

The V and J genes are TRBV5-1 and TRBJ2-7; 9 nucleotides match TRBD1. The CDR3 is 14 amino acids. The V and J ends lost 3 bases and 5 bases, in that order; junction bases with no gene match: 6. Germline V gene lookup returns CDR1 SGHRS and CDR2 YFSETQ. The CDR3 is CASSWTGEVDEQYF. CDR3 DNA sequence: TGCGCCAGCAGCTGGACAGGGGAGGTCGACGAGCAGTACTTC.

The V call is TRBV3-1 (or the pseudogene TRBV3-2), the J call TRBJ2-7, with 8 bases aligning to TRBD1. Trimming removed 9 bases from V and 2 bases from J; junction bases left unmatched: 9. The CDR3 consists of 14 residues. The germline CDR1 and CDR2 sequences are LGHDT and YNNKEL (reference sequence). The DNA of the CDR3 is TGTGCCAGGACAGGGGAAAAGGGGACCTACGAGCAGTACTTC. Translation gives CARTGEKGTYEQYF.

This chain connects TRBV7-2 to TRBJ2-5; a weak D match, TRBD2 (6 bases). Deletions cut 5 bases from V and 5 bases from J, with 12 bases between. CDR1 and CDR2 (germline): SGHTA, FQGNSA. The CDR3 spans 13 residues. The CDR3 spells CASSAGGRETQYF. In DNA, the CDR3 is TGTGCCAGCAGCGCCGGAGGGCGGGAGACCCAGTACTTC.

The J gene is TRBJ2-4, the V gene TRBV11-2; D perhaps matches TRBD2 (5 bases). The V and J ends lost 0 bases and 9 bases respectively, with 9 bases between them. The CDR3 spans 13 residues. Looked up from germline, CDR1 is SGHAT and CDR2 is FQNNGV. CDR3 region: CASSLDLRGIQYF. The DNA for the CDR3 is TGTGCCAGCAGCTTAGATCTACGGGGCATTCAGTACTTC. The full variable domain, in which reference TRBV11-2 and TRBJ2-4 provide the parts outside the CDR3, is EAGVAQSPRYKIIEKRQSVAFWCNPISGHATLYWYQQILGQGPKLLIQFQNNGVVDDSQLPKDRFSAERLKGVDSTLKIQPAKLEDSAVYLCASSLDLRGIQYFGAGTRLSVL.

The chain recombines TRBV7-9 with TRBJ1-3, with 7 bases fitting TRBD1. V lost 4 bases, J lost 0 bases, and 6 bases stayed unmatched. Germline V CDR1 and CDR2: SEHNR, FQNEAQ (reference sequence). This CDR3 comprises 16 residues. CDR3 amino acids: CASSSGTANSGNTIYF. The CDR3 nucleotides read TGTGCCAGCAGCTCCGGGACAGCCAACTCTGGAAACACCATATATTTT.

The chain couples TRBV6-2 or TRBV6-3 to TRBJ1-2, with D perhaps matching TRBD1 (5 bases). Germline assignment: CDR1 MNHEY and CDR2 SVGEGT. Trimming took off 6 bases at V and 8 bases at J, with 19 bases between the two ends. The CDR3 is 14 residues long. The CDR3 loop is CASSPPRGLYGYTF. DNA for the CDR3: TGTGCCAGCAGCCCACCTCGGGGACTTTACGGCTACACCTTC.

This chain joins TRBV4-1 and TRBJ2-4, with 12 positions matching TRBD2. The CDR3 sequence is 18 residues long. After removal of 1 base from V and 3 bases from J, the junction contained 7 bases not matched to a gene. CDR1 and CDR2 (germline): MGHRA, YSYEKL. The CDR3 reads CASSQGLAGARDKNIQYF. The CDR3 DNA reads TGCGCCAGCAGCCAAGGACTAGCGGGGGCTAGAGACAAAAACATTCAGTACTTC.